Shown below are 25 T cell receptor beta chains from a single sample sequenced in a study of CD8+CD57+ T cells in acquired aplastic anemia. In patients chosen for sequencing, flow cytometry had shown CD8+CD57+ cell expansion. The template used for profiling TCR beta VDJ and CDR3 was genomic DNA. MiXCR, applied by TCRdb to the reads, yields one record per CDR3 protein. The sample lists 200,000 to 300,000 distinct CDR3 sequences, around 45% occurring once. Sequenced material: sorted CD4+, CD8+, or CD8+CD57+ T cells (not recorded which) from PBMCs. These receptors came from a human donor with aplastic anemia.

This sequence joins TRBV15 and TRBJ1-6; D is perhaps TRBD1 (5 bases). Deletions cut 5 bases from V and 10 bases from J, with 12 bases between. The CDR3 is 13 amino acids. CDR1 and CDR2 (germline): LNHNV, YYDKDF (reference sequence). DNA for the CDR3: TGTGCCACCAGCCCCCGGACATTCTCACCCCTCCACTTT. Residues: CATSPRTFSPLHF.

This clonotype was observed at least ten times. J is TRBJ1-1 and V is TRBV6-5; no reliable D call. There are 14 residues in the CDR3. Germline CDR1 MNHEY, CDR2 SVGAGI. With 0 bases removed from V and 6 bases from J, the gap between germline ends came to 11 bases. The CDR3 DNA reads TGTGCCAGCAGTTACTCGGTTGGCGCGTCTGAAGCTTTCTTT. This translates into CASSYSVGASEAFF.

There are many counts of this clonotype. The V gene is TRBV10-1, the J gene TRBJ2-3, with 9 bases lining up with TRBD2. The V and J ends lost 8 bases and 4 bases, in that order; junction bases with no gene match: 13. The V gene's germline CDR1 is WNHNN and CDR2 SYGVQD (reference sequence). This CDR3 region has 16 residues. As DNA, the CDR3 is TGCGCCAGCGCCATAGATAGCGGGAGCGGGTCAGATACGCAGTATTTT. Amino acid sequence: CASAIDSGSGSDTQYF.

This clonotype was observed at least ten times. This chain uses TRBV7-9 with TRBJ1-3; unclear D gene. V was clipped by 5 bases and J by 1 base, with 12 bases between them. Looked up from germline, CDR1 is SEHNR and CDR2 is FQNEAQ (reference sequence). The CDR3 is 15 amino acids. The CDR3 coding sequence is TGTGCCAGCAGCCCCACCGATGGTTCTGGAAACACCATATATTTT. It is translated as CASSPTDGSGNTIYF.

The gene calls are TRBV7-3 and TRBJ2-7; TRBD2 matches 9 bases. The CDR3 is made up of 14 amino acids. V lost 6 bases and J lost 1; bases outside the gene matches: 4. Germline V gene data show CDR1 as SGHTA and CDR2 as FQGTGA. The CDR3 protein is CASSPSGDSYEQYF. The CDR3 DNA reads as TGTGCCAGCAGTCCTAGCGGGGATTCCTACGAGCAGTACTTC.

V and J are TRBV20-1 and TRBJ2-7; TRBD2 matches 9 bases. The germline CDR1 and CDR2 sequences are DFQATT and SNEGSKA (reference sequence). The V gene end was trimmed by 8 bases and the J gene end by 2 bases; junction bases not matched to a gene: 4. This CDR3 contains 12 residues. The CDR3 region is CSLQRGAYEQYF. In nucleotides, the CDR3 is TGCAGTTTGCAGCGGGGGGCCTACGAGCAGTACTTC.

This clonotype came up many times. The chain couples TRBV7-6 to TRBJ2-2; D is unclear. Germline CDR1 SGHVS, CDR2 FNYEAQ. Trimming removed 4 bases from V and 3 bases from J, with 9 bases in between. CDR3 length equals 14 residues. The CDR3 bases are TGTGCCAGCAGCTCGGACGGCTACACCGGGGAGCTGTTTTTT. Translating gives CASSSDGYTGELFF.

This clonotype was seen just once. The rearrangement links TRBV15 to TRBJ2-1; 12 bases are shared with TRBD2. The V and J ends lost 2 bases and 5 bases, in that order; junction bases with no gene match: 7. The germline CDR1 and CDR2 sequences are LNHNV and YYDKDF (reference sequence). The CDR3 consists of 17 residues. The CDR3: CATSRSWTSGTNNEQFF. The CDR3 DNA is TGTGCCACCAGCAGATCGTGGACTAGCGGGACGAACAATGAGCAGTTCTTC.

This clonotype occurred once. The V gene is TRBV25-1, the J gene TRBJ2-3; 11 bases map to TRBD1. Looked up from germline, CDR1 is MGHDK and CDR2 is SYGVNS. V lost 4 bases, J lost 4 bases, and 1 base stayed unmatched. The CDR3 is 14 residues long. The CDR3 sequence is CASSGTGGPDTQYF. Here the CDR3 DNA reads TGTGCCAGCAGTGGGACAGGGGGCCCAGATACGCAGTATTTT.

The CDR3 protein is CSAHRRLGTGELFF. CDR3 bases: TGCAGTGCCCACCGCAGGCTAGGTACCGGGGAGCTGTTTTTT. The rearrangement uses TRBV20-1 and TRBJ2-2; D remains ambiguous. The CDR3 runs to 14 residues. Trimming took 6 bases from V and 5 from J, leaving 16 bases between them. CDR1 and CDR2 (germline): DFQATT, SNEGSKA (reference sequence).

The table lists this clonotype with many counts. The rearrangement links TRBV10-1 to TRBJ1-1, with D tentatively TRBD1 (6 bases). The germline V gene has CDR1 WNHNN and CDR2 SYGVQD (reference sequence). This CDR3 has 19 amino acids. The ends were cut back, 1 base at V and 0 bases at J, with 21 bases in the middle. The DNA for the CDR3 is TGCGCCAGCAGTGAGTTTCGGGTTGGGGGCAGAAGCATGAACACTGAAGCTTTCTTT. It translates to CASSEFRVGGRSMNTEAFF.

V and J are TRBV15 and TRBJ2-7; D is perhaps TRBD2 (7 bases). Trimming stripped 5 bases from V and 2 bases from J, with 13 bases between. Germline assignment: CDR1 LNHNV and CDR2 YYDKDF (reference sequence). The CDR3 contains 14 residues. The CDR3 sequence: CATSGRGDPYEQYF. The CDR3 coding sequence is TGTGCCACCAGCGGGAGGGGGGATCCCTACGAGCAGTACTTC.

This clonotype has more than one count but fewer than ten. This may come from a read error, since a much larger clone is one base off. The J gene is TRBJ1-2, the V gene TRBV7-9; D is ambiguous. The CDR3 has 18 residues. Germline values: CDR1 SEHNR, CDR2 FQNEAQ (reference sequence). The CDR3 sequence is CASSQDQVRGELYHGYTF. The CDR3, as DNA: TGCGCCAGCAGCCAAGACCAAGTACGTGGGGAGTTATACCATGGCTACACCTTC.

V is TRBV15 and J is TRBJ2-7; TRBD1 or TRBD2 may be the D gene (5 bases each). Germline assignment: CDR1 LNHNV and CDR2 YYDKDF (reference sequence). The CDR3 covers 16 residues. Trimming cost V 3 bases and J 0 bases, with 15 bases left between them. This CDR3 is CATSSLWGSSSYEQYF. The CDR3 coding sequence is TGTGCCACCAGCAGCTTGTGGGGGAGTAGCTCCTACGAGCAGTACTTC.

Many counts were recorded for this clonotype. The chain links TRBV20-1 to TRBJ2-7, with 8 bases that match TRBD2. The CDR3 is made up of 15 amino acids. The trim removed 0 bases at V and 4 bases at J, leaving 8 bases unmatched. CDR1 is DFQATT, CDR2 SNEGSKA, per germline (reference sequence). CDR3 bases: TGCAGTGCTAGAGATCAGCGGGAGTTGCTATACGAGCAGTACTTC. This gives the protein CSARDQRELLYEQYF.

This rearrangement joins TRBV10-3 to TRBJ2-1; 13 nucleotides align to TRBD2. CDR3 length: 15 residues. V shed 6 bases and J 7 bases; nucleotides not matched to a gene: 6. In germline, CDR1 is ENHRY, CDR2 SYGVKD. CDR3 nucleotides: TGTGCCATCAGGTGGACTAGCGGGGGTAATAATGAGCAGTTCTTC. It yields the protein CAIRWTSGGNNEQFF.

CDR3 loop: CASSAGVYEQFF. The CDR3 nucleotides read TGTGCCAGCAGTGCAGGGGTGTATGAGCAGTTCTTC. V usage is TRBV2 and J usage is TRBJ2-1, with D possibly TRBD1 on 6 matching bases. The germline V gene has CDR1 SNHLY and CDR2 FYNNEI. Trimming left V 4 bases short and J 8 bases short, with 9 bases between. CDR3 length equals 12 residues.

J is TRBJ1-5 and V is TRBV30, with 7 bases matching TRBD1. There are 14 residues in the CDR3. Germline V lookup: CDR1 GTSNPN, CDR2 SVGIG (reference sequence). V trimming: 3 bases; J trimming: 4 bases; junction bases outside the gene matches: 6. The CDR3 DNA sequence: TGTGCCTGGAGGCAGGGGGATGGAAATCAGCCCCAGCATTTT. Its translation: CAWRQGDGNQPQHF.

The V call is TRBV9, the J call TRBJ2-2; D may be TRBD1 (6 bases). Germline lookup yields CDR1 SGDLS and CDR2 YYNGEE. The V end lost 4 bases, the J end lost 0 bases, and 10 bases lay between the germline ends. The CDR3 totals 15 residues. CDR3 sequence: CASSNAGANTGELFF. For the CDR3, the DNA is TGTGCCAGCAGCAACGCAGGGGCGAACACCGGGGAGCTGTTTTTT.

This chain joins TRBV19 and TRBJ2-3; D might be TRBD2 (5 bases). The ends were cut back, 1 base at V and 3 bases at J, with 14 bases in the middle. CDR3 size: 16 residues. Germline values: CDR1 LNHDA, CDR2 SQIVND (reference sequence). The CDR3 loop is CASSIAEDPGTDTQYF. DNA for the CDR3: TGTGCCAGTAGTATAGCGGAAGACCCGGGGACAGATACGCAGTATTTT.

This clonotype was picked up many times. V is TRBV9 and J is TRBJ1-3, with 9 bases matching TRBD1. This CDR3 spans 16 amino acids. V was pared by 2 bases and J by 0 bases, with 3 bases of the junction left unmatched. CDR1 is SGDLS and CDR2 is YYNGEE in the germline V gene. The CDR3 sequence is CASSVGTGPSGNTIYF. For the CDR3, the DNA is TGTGCCAGCAGCGTTGGGACAGGGCCCTCTGGAAACACCATATATTTT.

The chain couples TRBV7-9 to TRBJ1-2; 9 positions agree with TRBD1. Germline values: CDR1 SEHNR, CDR2 FQNEAQ (reference sequence). V gave up 5 bases and J gave up 4 bases; unmatched junction bases: 8. This CDR3 is 15 amino acids long. Here the CDR3 DNA reads TGTGCCAGCAGCAATCGGGACAGGGCTTTCTATGGCTACACCTTC. Residues: CASSNRDRAFYGYTF.

In regard to this clonotype: A read error is likely, as this CDR3 ends without the conserved phenylalanine or tryptophan. It is unclear where the CDR3 begins or ends on the DNA, so no DNA is shown, and the CDR3 is as TCRdb lists it. The V call is TRBV2, the J call TRBJ2-5; TRBD1, the D gene given by the table, was not confirmed from the DNA. Germline assignment: CDR1 SNHLY and CDR2 FYNNEI. The CDR3 is 11 amino acids long, termini counted. CDR3: CASPLGTGFYV.

This clonotype was detected ten times or more. This rearrangement joins TRBV4-2 to TRBJ1-6, with D unresolved. The germline gives CDR1 LGHNA, CDR2 YNFKEQ. The CDR3 covers 15 residues. Trimming left V 6 bases short and J 8 bases short, with 17 bases between. The CDR3 here is CASSRTIGKHSPLHF. CDR3 bases: TGTGCCAGCAGTCGTACAATAGGGAAGCATTCACCCCTCCACTTT.

This clonotype appeared many times. The chain recombines TRBV27 with TRBJ2-1; D is unresolved. This CDR3 region has 12 residues. Germline V gene sequence: CDR1 MNHEY, CDR2 SMNVEV (reference sequence). V was shortened by 3 bases and J by 6 bases, with 6 bases between the two germline ends. The CDR3 DNA follows: TGTGCCAGCAGTTTCCGGAGCAATGAGCAGTTCTTC. Amino acids: CASSFRSNEQFF.